Each of the 13 T cell receptor beta chains below was sequenced from the same sample in a study of spatial heterogeneity in lung cancer. Time point described: sample taken at primary tumor resection. Each CDR3 protein is one row after TCRdb ran MiXCR on the 5' RACE reads. The sample yields about 24,000 distinct CDR3 sequences, less than 3.5% seen once. The material sequenced was PBMCs, taken at surgery. These TCRs come from a female donor with early-stage non-small cell lung cancer.

This clonotype was found many times. J is TRBJ2-4 and V is TRBV4-1; D unclear. Trimming took 1 base from V and 9 from J, leaving 10 bases between them. Germline V gene sequence: CDR1 MGHRA, CDR2 YSYEKL. The CDR3 contains 13 residues. The DNA of the CDR3 is TGCGCCAGCAGCCAAGTGGGTCCAGGCATTCAGTACTTC. It translates to CASSQVGPGIQYF.

At least ten counts were recorded for this clonotype. The V gene is TRBV5-6, the J gene TRBJ2-7; 7 bases fit TRBD1. The CDR3 runs 12 residues. Losses at the gene ends were 7 bases for V and 2 bases for J; bases not matched to a gene: 3. CDR1 is SGHDT and CDR2 is YYEEEE in the germline V gene. CDR3 region: CASQGQTYEQYF. CDR3 sequence (DNA): TGTGCCAGCCAGGGACAGACCTACGAGCAGTACTTC.

There are many counts of this clonotype. The chain links TRBV29-1 to TRBJ2-1; D assignment may be TRBD1 or TRBD2 (5 bases each). Trimming stripped 7 bases from V and 6 bases from J, with 10 bases between. The CDR3 runs 11 residues. CDR1 and CDR2 from the germline V gene are SQVTM and ANQGSEA. The CDR3 here is CSGSGGNEQFF. The CDR3 DNA follows: TGCAGCGGGAGTGGGGGCAATGAGCAGTTCTTC.

This clonotype was recorded at least ten times. V usage is TRBV6-6 and J usage is TRBJ2-3; D call uncertain. This CDR3 comprises 13 residues. The V end was cut by 2 bases, the J end by 1 base, with 4 bases between. Germline CDR1 and CDR2: MNHNY and SVGAGI (reference sequence). CDR3 sequence: CASSYKGTDTQYF. CDR3 DNA sequence: TGTGCCAGCAGTTACAAGGGCACAGATACGCAGTATTTT.

The sample holds many counts of this clonotype. This sequence joins TRBV5-8 and TRBJ2-7; no clear D gene. V lost 4 bases to trimming and J lost 6 bases, with 20 bases between them. Germline V gene data show CDR1 as SGHTS and CDR2 as YDEGEE. The CDR3 consists of 15 residues. The CDR3 spells CASSPPYLISSEQYF. The CDR3 DNA sequence: TGTGCCAGCAGCCCCCCCTATCTTATTTCTTCCGAGCAGTACTTC.

This clonotype was seen at least ten times. This chain connects TRBV5-1 to TRBJ1-4; 8 nucleotides line up with TRBD1. The CDR3 has 15 residues. Looked up from germline, CDR1 is SGHRS and CDR2 is YFSETQ. J gave up 5 bases and V 2 bases, and 5 bases lay outside the gene matches. The CDR3 DNA reads as TGCGCCAGCAGCTTCGGGACAGGCGAAAATGAAAAACTGTTTTTT. It translates to CASSFGTGENEKLFF.

This clonotype was seen at least ten times. The V call is TRBV27, the J call TRBJ2-3; no clear D. The V gene lost 4 bases and the J gene lost 4 bases, with 9 bases spanning the gap. CDR1 is MNHEY, CDR2 SMNVEV, per germline (reference sequence). This CDR3 contains 13 residues. The CDR3 nucleotides read TGTGCCAGCAGTTGGGTCATATCAGATACGCAGTATTTT. Protein: CASSWVISDTQYF.

Only a few counts were recorded for this clonotype. This chain links TRBV6-1 with TRBJ1-4; D call uncertain. The CDR3 sequence is 12 residues long. Germline CDR1 MNHNS, CDR2 SASEGT. Trimming took 0 bases from V and 12 from J, leaving 8 bases between them. The CDR3 protein is CASSEAGVELFF. The CDR3 nucleotides read TGTGCCAGCAGTGAAGCCGGGGTGGAACTGTTTTTT.

This clonotype has ten or more counts. The V call is TRBV20-1, the J call TRBJ2-3; TRBD2 matches at 7 bases. Trimming took 3 bases from V and 8 from J; bases not matched to a gene: 17. The germline gives CDR1 DFQATT, CDR2 SNEGSKA (reference sequence). The CDR3 covers 16 residues. The CDR3 coding sequence is TGCAGTGCTAGCGACCTCCGACTAGCTACTCACCGTACGCAGTATTTT. The encoded protein is CSASDLRLATHRTQYF.

At least ten counts were recorded for this clonotype. The gene calls are TRBV2 and TRBJ2-3; D is possibly TRBD1 (6 bases). The germline CDR1 and CDR2 sequences are SNHLY and FYNNEI. Trimming pared 2 bases from V and 2 bases from J, leaving 8 bases between. The CDR3 extends over 14 amino acids. CDR3 protein: CASSELGATDTQYF. The CDR3 coding sequence is TGTGCCAGCAGTGAACTGGGGGCCACAGATACGCAGTATTTT.

The table lists this clonotype with many counts. The V call is TRBV9, the J call TRBJ2-7, with no clear D. Trimming took off 4 bases at V and 5 bases at J, with 19 bases between the two ends. The V gene's germline CDR1 is SGDLS and CDR2 YYNGEE. This CDR3 region has 15 residues. In DNA form, the CDR3 reads TGTGCCAGCAGCCCACACACCTCTCAACGGGACGAGCAGTACTTC. Amino acid sequence: CASSPHTSQRDEQYF.

Ten or more counts support this clonotype. This chain uses TRBV24-1 with TRBJ2-3; maybe TRBD2 (5 bases). V was shortened by 8 bases and J by 7 bases, with 15 bases between the two germline ends. There are 13 residues in the CDR3. Germline CDR1 is KGHDR and CDR2 is SFDVKD. The CDR3 DNA reads as TGTGCCACCAAAGAACCTTCGGGGAATACGCAGTATTTT. It codes for CATKEPSGNTQYF.

In its sample, this clonotype was seen a few times. The rearrangement links TRBV2 to TRBJ2-7; the D is unclear. The germline gives CDR1 SNHLY, CDR2 FYNNEI. This CDR3 has 17 residues. Trimming removed 2 bases at V and 6 bases at J, with 23 bases between. CDR3 DNA sequence: TGTGCCAGCAGTGAATTGATAGGAAAGGTTTCCATCCTCGAGCAGTACTTC. Protein sequence: CASSELIGKVSILEQYF.